The rows below give T cell receptor beta chains drawn from one sample of a study of cytomegalovirus exposure and HLA in healthy donors. Profiling relied on immunoSEQ multiplex PCR, and the TCRdb table lists in-frame clones only, not all of them. The sample lists about 120,000 clones; around 85% were seen once. Sequencing was done on a sample of PBMCs. The receptor set was obtained from a man aged 30-40 years in good health and CMV-seronegative. The CDR3 runs from the conserved cysteine through the conserved F or W. Fields, in order: CDR3 protein, D gene, V gene, J gene. A D gene is named only where the DNA matches it firmly.

CASALTPRTDTQYF,NA,TRBV6-5,TRBJ2-3
CASSLEQGVNTEAFF,NA,TRBV5-1,TRBJ1-1
CVSSLKVGPGGETQYF,TRBD2,TRBV7-9,TRBJ2-5
CASSGPGGTIYF,NA,TRBV5-1,TRBJ1-3
CASSPRRDDGYGYTF,NA,TRBV18,TRBJ1-2
CASTMSGGRSYEQYF,NA,TRBV6-4,TRBJ2-7
CASSSLAGGYTEAFF,TRBD1,TRBV27,TRBJ1-1
CASSKDSGGIKPQHF,NA,TRBV19,TRBJ1-5
CAISERQGVYEQYF,TRBD1,TRBV10-3,TRBJ2-7
CASSMRLAGGTNEQFF,TRBD2,TRBV19,TRBJ2-1
CSVEGGSGEGYGYTF,NA,TRBV29-1,TRBJ1-2
CASSVEDSAYEQYF,NA,TRBV9,TRBJ2-7
CASSPRDSFFSYEQYF,TRBD1,TRBV28,TRBJ2-7
CASSDLGGGPVPGQFF,NA,TRBV6-4,TRBJ2-1
CASSQDLWGQGPSGYNSPLHF,TRBD1,TRBV4-3,TRBJ1-6
CASSSDRINSPLHF,NA,TRBV5-4,TRBJ1-6